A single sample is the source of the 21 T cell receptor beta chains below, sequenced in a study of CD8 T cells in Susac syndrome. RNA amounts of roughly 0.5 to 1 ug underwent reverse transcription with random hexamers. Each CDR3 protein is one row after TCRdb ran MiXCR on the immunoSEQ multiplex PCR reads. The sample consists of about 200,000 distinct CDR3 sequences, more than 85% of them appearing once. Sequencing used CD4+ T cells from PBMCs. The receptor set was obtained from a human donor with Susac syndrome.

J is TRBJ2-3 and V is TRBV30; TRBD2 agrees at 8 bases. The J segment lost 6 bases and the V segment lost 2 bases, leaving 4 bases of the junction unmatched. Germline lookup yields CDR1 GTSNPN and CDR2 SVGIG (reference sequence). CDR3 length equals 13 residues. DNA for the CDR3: TGTGCCTGGAGTATCGGGGGGGCCGATACGCAGTATTTT. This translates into CAWSIGGADTQYF.

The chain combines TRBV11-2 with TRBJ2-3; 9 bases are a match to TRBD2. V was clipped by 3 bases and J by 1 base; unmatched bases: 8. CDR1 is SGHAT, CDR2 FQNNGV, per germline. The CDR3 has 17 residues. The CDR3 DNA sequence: TGTGCCAGCAGCTTGGCGTACTCTAGCGGGGGCACAGATACGCAGTATTTT. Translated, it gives CASSLAYSSGGTDTQYF.

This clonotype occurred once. The CDR3 is CASSRLTGAQETQYF. The DNA for the CDR3 is TGTGCCAGCAGCCGCTTGACGGGGGCCCAAGAGACCCAGTACTTC. The chain has TRBV3-1 and TRBJ2-5; D might be TRBD1 or TRBD2, each matching 6 bases. The CDR3 length is 15 residues. Deletions cut 4 bases from V and 1 base from J, with 13 bases between. Germline CDR1 LGHDT, CDR2 YNNKEL (reference sequence).

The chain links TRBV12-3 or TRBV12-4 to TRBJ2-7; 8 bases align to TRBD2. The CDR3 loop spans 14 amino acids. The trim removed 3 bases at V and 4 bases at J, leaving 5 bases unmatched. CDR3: CASSFRGGRYEQYF. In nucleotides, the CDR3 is TGTGCCAGCAGTTTCCGGGGGGGGAGGTACGAGCAGTACTTC.

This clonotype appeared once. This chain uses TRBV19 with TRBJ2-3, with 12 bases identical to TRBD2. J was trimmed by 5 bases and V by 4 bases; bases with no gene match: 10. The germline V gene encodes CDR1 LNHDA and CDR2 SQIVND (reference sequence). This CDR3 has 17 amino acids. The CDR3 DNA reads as TGTGCCAGTAGTACCCTCCCTAGCGGGGGGGCCGAAGATACGCAGTATTTT. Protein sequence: CASSTLPSGGAEDTQYF.

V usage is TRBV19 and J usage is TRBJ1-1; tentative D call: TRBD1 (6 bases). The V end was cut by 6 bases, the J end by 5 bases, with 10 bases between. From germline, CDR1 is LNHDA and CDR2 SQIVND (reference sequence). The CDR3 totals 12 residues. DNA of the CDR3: TGTGCCAGTAGCTGGGGGCGGACTGAAGCTTTCTTT. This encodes CASSWGRTEAFF.

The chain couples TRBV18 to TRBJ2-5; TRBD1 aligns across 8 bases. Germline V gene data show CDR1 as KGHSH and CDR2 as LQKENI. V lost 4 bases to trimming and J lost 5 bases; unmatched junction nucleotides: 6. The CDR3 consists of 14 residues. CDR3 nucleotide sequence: TGTGCCAGCTCACTCTGGACAGGGCGGGAGACCCAGTACTTC. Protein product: CASSLWTGRETQYF.

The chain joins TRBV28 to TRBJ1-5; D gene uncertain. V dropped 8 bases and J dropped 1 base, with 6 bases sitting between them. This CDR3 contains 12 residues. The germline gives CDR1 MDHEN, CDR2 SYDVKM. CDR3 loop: CASWRSNQPQHF. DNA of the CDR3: TGTGCCAGCTGGCGAAGCAATCAGCCCCAGCATTTT.

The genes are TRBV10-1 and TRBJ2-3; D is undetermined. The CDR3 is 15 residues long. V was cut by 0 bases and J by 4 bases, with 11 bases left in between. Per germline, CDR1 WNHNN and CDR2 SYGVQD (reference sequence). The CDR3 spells CASSESVGDSDTQYF. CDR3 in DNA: TGCGCCAGCAGTGAGTCTGTCGGAGATTCAGATACGCAGTATTTT.

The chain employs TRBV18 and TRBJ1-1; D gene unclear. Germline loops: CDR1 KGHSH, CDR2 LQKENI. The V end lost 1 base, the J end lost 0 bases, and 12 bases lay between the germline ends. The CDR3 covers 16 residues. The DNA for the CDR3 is TGTGCCAGCTCACCACAGGAACAGATTATGAACACTGAAGCTTTCTTT. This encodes CASSPQEQIMNTEAFF.

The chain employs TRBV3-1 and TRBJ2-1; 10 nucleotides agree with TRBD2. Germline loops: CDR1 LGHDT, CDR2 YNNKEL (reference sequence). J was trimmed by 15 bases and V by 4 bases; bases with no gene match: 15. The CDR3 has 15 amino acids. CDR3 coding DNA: TGTGCCAGCAGCCCATCGGAACTAGCGGGGTTAAACGCGTTCTTC. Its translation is CASSPSELAGLNAFF.

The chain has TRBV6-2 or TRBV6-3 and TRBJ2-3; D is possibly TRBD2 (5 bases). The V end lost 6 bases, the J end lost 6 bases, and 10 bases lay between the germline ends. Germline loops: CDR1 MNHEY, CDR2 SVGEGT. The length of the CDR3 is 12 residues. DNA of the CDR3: TGTGCCAGCAGGGGAGCGGCGGATACGCAGTATTTT. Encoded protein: CASRGAADTQYF.

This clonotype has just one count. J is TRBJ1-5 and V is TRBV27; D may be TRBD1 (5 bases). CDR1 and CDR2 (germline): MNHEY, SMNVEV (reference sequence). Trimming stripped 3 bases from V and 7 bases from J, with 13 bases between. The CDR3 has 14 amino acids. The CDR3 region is CASSFRRGGQPQHF. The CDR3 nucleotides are TGTGCCAGCAGTTTTAGAAGGGGCGGGCAGCCCCAGCATTTT.

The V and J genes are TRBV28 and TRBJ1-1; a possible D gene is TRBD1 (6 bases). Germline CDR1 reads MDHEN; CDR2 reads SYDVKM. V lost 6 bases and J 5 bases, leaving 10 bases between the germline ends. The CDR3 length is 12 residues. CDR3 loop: CASRKGGTEAFF. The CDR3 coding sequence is TGTGCCAGCAGGAAGGGGGGGACTGAAGCTTTCTTT.

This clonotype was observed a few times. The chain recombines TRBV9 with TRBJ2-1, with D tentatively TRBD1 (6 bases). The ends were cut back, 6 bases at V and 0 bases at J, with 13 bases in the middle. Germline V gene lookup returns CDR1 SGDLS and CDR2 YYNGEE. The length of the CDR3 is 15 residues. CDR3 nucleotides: TGTGCCAGCAACAGTCGGGACAACTCCTACAATGAGCAGTTCTTC. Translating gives CASNSRDNSYNEQFF.

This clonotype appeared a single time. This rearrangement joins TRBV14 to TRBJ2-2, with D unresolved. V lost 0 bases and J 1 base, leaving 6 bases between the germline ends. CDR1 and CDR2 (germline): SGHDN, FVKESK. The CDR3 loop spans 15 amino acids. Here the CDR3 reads CASSQDYRNTGELFF. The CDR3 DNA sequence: TGTGCCAGCAGCCAAGATTATAGGAACACCGGGGAGCTGTTTTTT.

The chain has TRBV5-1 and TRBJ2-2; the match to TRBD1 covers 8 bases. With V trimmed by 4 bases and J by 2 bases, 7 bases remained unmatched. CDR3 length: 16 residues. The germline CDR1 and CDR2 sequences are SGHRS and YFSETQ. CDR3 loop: CASSILGQENTGELFF. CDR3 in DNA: TGCGCCAGCAGCATACTGGGACAGGAAAACACCGGGGAGCTGTTTTTT.

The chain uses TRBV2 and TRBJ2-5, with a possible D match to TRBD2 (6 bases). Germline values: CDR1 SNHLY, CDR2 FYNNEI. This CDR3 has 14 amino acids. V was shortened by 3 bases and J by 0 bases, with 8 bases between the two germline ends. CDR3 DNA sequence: TGTGCCAGCAGTGATGGGAGGTACCAAGAGACCCAGTACTTC. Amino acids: CASSDGRYQETQYF. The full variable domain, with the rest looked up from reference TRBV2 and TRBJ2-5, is EPEVTQTPSHQVTQMGQEVILRCVPISNHLYFYWYRQILGQKVEFLVSFYNNEISEKSEIFDDQFSVERPDGSNFTLKIRSTKLEDSAMYFCASSDGRYQETQYFGPGTRLLVL.

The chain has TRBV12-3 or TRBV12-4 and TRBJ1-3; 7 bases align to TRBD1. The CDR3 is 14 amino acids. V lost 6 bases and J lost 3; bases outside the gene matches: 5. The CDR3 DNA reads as TGTGCCAGCAGGTTACAGGGGTATGGAAACACCATATATTTT. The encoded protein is CASRLQGYGNTIYF.

The CDR3 reads CASSPSRTLQETQYF. The CDR3 bases are TGTGCCAGCAGCCCCTCCAGAACCCTACAAGAGACCCAGTACTTC. The chain couples TRBV3-1 to TRBJ2-5; D gene uncertain. CDR1 is LGHDT and CDR2 is YNNKEL in the germline V gene (reference sequence). The CDR3 is 15 amino acids. V lost 4 bases, J lost 2 bases, and 14 bases lay in between.

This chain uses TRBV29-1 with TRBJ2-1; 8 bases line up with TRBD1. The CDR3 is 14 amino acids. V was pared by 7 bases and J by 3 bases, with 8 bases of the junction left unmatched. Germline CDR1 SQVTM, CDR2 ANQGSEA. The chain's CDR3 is CSGGQGGYYNEQFF. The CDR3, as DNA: TGCAGCGGCGGACAGGGAGGCTACTACAATGAGCAGTTCTTC.